This is a list of T cell receptor beta chains from one sample in a study of T cells in Graves' hyperthyroidism and ophthalmopathy. TCRdb re-analysed the multiplex PCR reads in MiXCR, keeping a single row per CDR3 protein. Of a few hundred thousand distinct CDR3 sequences detected, roughly 13% appear once; the ten largest clones hold less than 25%. The specimen sequenced was blood. The source of these receptors is a man aged 25-40 years with Graves' hyperthyroidism that later progressed to Graves' ophthalmopathy. The CDR3 runs from the conserved cysteine through the conserved F or W. Each record gives: V gene, clone size, D gene, J gene, CDR3 DNA, CDR3 protein. A D gene is named only where the DNA matches it firmly. Clone size is stated in some rows and not others, as once, few, many or a class when expanded.

>TRBV29-1|NA|NA|TRBJ1-2
TGCAGCGTTCTGACAGAGGGTGGCTACACCTTC
CSVLTEGGYTF
>TRBV28|many|NA|TRBJ1-2
TGTGCCAGCAGTTTAAGGGTTATACAGGGTGGCTACACCTTC
CASSLRVIQGGYTF
>TRBV20-1|many|TRBD2|TRBJ2-5
TGCAGTGCTAGAGAGAGCGTAAGCGGGGCGAAAGAGACCCAGTACTTC
CSARESVSGAKETQYF
>TRBV28|many|TRBD2|TRBJ2-7
TGTGCCAGCAGCTATGTGACTAGCGGGGTCTACGAGCAGTACTTC
CASSYVTSGVYEQYF
>TRBV7-2|many|TRBD2|TRBJ2-1
TGTGCCAGCAGCTGGGGACTAGCGGGGGGTTATTCCTACAATGAGCAGTTCTTC
CASSWGLAGGYSYNEQFF
>TRBV18|NA|NA|TRBJ2-3
TGTGCCAGCACACTACAGGAGACTAGCACAGATACGCAGTATTTT
CASTLQETSTDTQYF
>TRBV6-1|NA|NA|TRBJ1-5
TGTGCCAGCAGTGAGATGGGGGCGGGTCAGCCCCAGCATTTT
CASSEMGAGQPQHF
>TRBV28|many|NA|TRBJ2-7
TGTGCCAGCAGGTCAGGCAGGGTAGGAACCTACGAGCAGTACTTC
CASRSGRVGTYEQYF
>TRBV20-1|few|NA|TRBJ2-7
TGCAGTGCTGCGGACTCGTACGAGCAGTACTTC
CSAADSYEQYF
>TRBV28|many|NA|TRBJ1-6
TGTGCCAGCAGTTTAATCTTGGGGCGTGGGGGAACTTCCTATAATTCACCCCTCCACTTT
CASSLILGRGGTSYNSPLHF
>TRBV19|few|NA|TRBJ1-5
TGTGCCAGTAGTATTGGTCTAACGGAACCTAATCAGCCCCAGCATTTT
CASSIGLTEPNQPQHF
>TRBV29-1|many|NA|TRBJ1-2
TGCAGCGTTGAAGATGGCGGCGGGGGGACCCGTGACTATGGCTACACCTTC
CSVEDGGGGTRDYGYTF
>TRBV20-1|many|TRBD1|TRBJ1-5
TGCAGTGCTCCGGACAGGGGGCAAAGTCAGCCCCAGCATTTT
CSAPDRGQSQPQHF
>TRBV7-2|few|TRBD2|TRBJ2-3
TGTGCCAGCAGCTTAGCGGTGGTAGCGGGGGGTTCCACAGATACGCAGTATTTT
CASSLAVVAGGSTDTQYF
>TRBV20-1|NA|NA|TRBJ2-5
TGCAGTGCTAGACGGGACGGGGCGTACTTC
CSARRDGAYF
>TRBV28|many|TRBD1|TRBJ1-2
TGTGCCAGCAGTTTTCGGGACAGGGGCATTTATGGCTACACCTTC
CASSFRDRGIYGYTF
>TRBV28|many|TRBD1|TRBJ1-1
TGTGCCAGCAGTTTGGACAGGGGATGGAACACTGAAGCTTTCTTT
CASSLDRGWNTEAFF
>TRBV5-4|many|TRBD1|TRBJ2-1
TGTGCCAGCAGCTCGCGGACAGGCTCGGGGGAGCAGTTCTTC
CASSSRTGSGEQFF
>TRBV29-1|NA|TRBD1|TRBJ2-2
TGCAGCGTCGCCCTATACAGGGGAACCGGGGAGCTGTTTTTT
CSVALYRGTGELFF
>TRBV5-1|few|NA|TRBJ2-7
TGCGCCAGCCCCTGGGCATTTAGCTCCTACGAGCAGTACTTC
CASPWAFSSYEQYF
>TRBV5-1|NA|NA|TRBJ2-1
TGCGCCAGCAGCTTCACAGGCGTAAATTCACAGTTCTTC
CASSFTGVNSQFF
>TRBV11-2|many|NA|TRBJ2-1
TGTGCCAGCAGCTTCAATGAGCAGTTCTTC
CASSFNEQFF
>TRBV7-2|few|NA|TRBJ2-2
TGTGCCAGCACCCTTAGGGGTTTAGATACCGGGGAGCTGTTTTTT
CASTLRGLDTGELFF
>TRBV7-3|many|NA|TRBJ1-6
TGTGCCAGCAGCCTAACGGCAGGCCCCTTTAATTCACCCCTCCACTTT
CASSLTAGPFNSPLHF
>TRBV7-9|many|TRBD2|TRBJ2-1
TGTGCCAGCAGCCGGACTAGCGGTGATCCCAATGAGCAGTTCTTC
CASSRTSGDPNEQFF